This T cell receptor beta chain was retrieved from a study of blood T cell repertoires in COVID-19. Clones were read by immunoSEQ multiplex PCR, and TCRdb kept only the in-frame ones, dropping some. Here the sample spans 150,000 to 200,000 clones, approximately 84% being singletons. Germline loops: CDR1 MNHEY, CDR2 SMNVEV (reference sequence). V lost 5 bases, J lost 3 bases, and 8 bases lay in between. The CDR3 runs 12 residues. The receptor comes from a woman of 80 years or more with acute or convalescent COVID-19. The chain uses TRBV27 and TRBJ2-7, with unresolved D. Material: peripheral blood. CDR3 coding DNA: TGTGCCAGCAGTCAAACAGTCTACGAGCAGTACTTC. As protein: CASSQTVYEQYF.